The rows below give T cell receptor beta chains drawn from one sample of a study of OX40 agonist ivuxolimab in advanced cancers. Produced via immunoSEQ multiplex PCR; TCRdb's table is partial and in-frame only. The profile shows tens of thousands of clones, around nine tenths of them singletons. Sample: CD4+ or CD8+ T cells sorted from blood, taken in a trial of the OX40 agonist ivuxolimab. These receptors came from an adult with an advanced solid tumor such as melanoma, head and neck, liver or kidney cancer. The CDR3 runs from the conserved cysteine through the conserved F or W. The order of the fields is J gene, clone size, D gene, V gene, CDR3 DNA, CDR3 protein. The D gene is left open where the match is weak. Rows may omit the clone size; those that give it use once, few, many or a size class.

J gene: TRBJ2-7
clone size: NA
D gene: NA
V gene: TRBV6-6
CDR3 DNA: TGTGCCAGCAGTTACAGGGGGGATGAGTACGAGCAGTACTTC
CDR3 protein: CASSYRGDEYEQYF

J gene: TRBJ2-7
clone size: few
D gene: TRBD1
V gene: TRBV11-3
CDR3 DNA: TGTGCCAGCAGCTCGGACAGGAAGGTGTCCTACGAGCAGTACTTC
CDR3 protein: CASSSDRKVSYEQYF

J gene: TRBJ1-2
clone size: NA
D gene: NA
V gene: TRBV5-1
CDR3 DNA: TGCGCCAGCAGCTTGGTGGACCCTAACTATGGCTACACCTTC
CDR3 protein: CASSLVDPNYGYTF

J gene: TRBJ2-5
clone size: NA
D gene: NA
V gene: TRBV5-1
CDR3 DNA: TGCGCCAGCAGCTGGGGCGGCGAAGAGACCCAGTACTTC
CDR3 protein: CASSWGGEETQYF

J gene: TRBJ2-5
clone size: NA
D gene: TRBD2
V gene: TRBV11-3
CDR3 DNA: TGTGCCAGCAGCTTAGACGGGGGGGTCCAAGAGACCCAGTACTTC
CDR3 protein: CASSLDGGVQETQYF

J gene: TRBJ2-7
clone size: NA
D gene: TRBD2
V gene: TRBV7-2
CDR3 DNA: TGTGCCAGCAGACCTACTAGCGGGGGGGCCTACGAGCAGTACTTC
CDR3 protein: CASRPTSGGAYEQYF

J gene: TRBJ2-7
clone size: NA
D gene: NA
V gene: TRBV25-1
CDR3 DNA: TGTGCCAGCAGTGCCCAGGGGTCCGCTCTCTACGAGCAGTACTTC
CDR3 protein: CASSAQGSALYEQYF

J gene: TRBJ2-3
clone size: NA
D gene: NA
V gene: TRBV7-2
CDR3 DNA: TGTGCCAGCAGCTCCCGCCCAGCAGATACGCAGTATTTT
CDR3 protein: CASSSRPADTQYF

J gene: TRBJ2-1
clone size: NA
D gene: TRBD2
V gene: TRBV28
CDR3 DNA: TGTGCCAGCAGTCCAAACCCCCGGACTAGCGGATTGTTCTTC
CDR3 protein: CASSPNPRTSGLFF

J gene: TRBJ1-3
clone size: NA
D gene: NA
V gene: TRBV6-6
CDR3 DNA: TGTGCCAGCAGACATACAGAGCGGGTTGGAAACACCATATATTTT
CDR3 protein: CASRHTERVGNTIYF

J gene: TRBJ1-1
clone size: NA
D gene: NA
V gene: TRBV7-9
CDR3 DNA: TGTGCCAGCAGCTTAGCGGCAGCCTTGGGGGACACTGAAGCTTTCTTT
CDR3 protein: CASSLAAALGDTEAFF

J gene: TRBJ1-1
clone size: NA
D gene: NA
V gene: TRBV19
CDR3 DNA: TGTGCCAGTAGTCGGGCTCAGAACACTGAAGCTTTCTTT
CDR3 protein: CASSRAQNTEAFF

J gene: TRBJ1-2
clone size: NA
D gene: NA
V gene: TRBV28
CDR3 DNA: TGTGCCAGCAGTTTACCAGGGACCTTCTATGGCTACACCTTC
CDR3 protein: CASSLPGTFYGYTF

J gene: TRBJ1-3
clone size: NA
D gene: NA
V gene: TRBV7-2
CDR3 DNA: TGTGCCAGCAGCCCTGCCCTCCTTGGAAACACCATATATTTT
CDR3 protein: CASSPALLGNTIYF

J gene: TRBJ1-3
clone size: NA
D gene: NA
V gene: TRBV7-2
CDR3 DNA: TGTGCCAGCAGCTTAACCGGGGGGGTTTCTGGAAACACCATATATTTT
CDR3 protein: CASSLTGGVSGNTIYF

J gene: TRBJ1-1
clone size: NA
D gene: TRBD1
V gene: TRBV5-4
CDR3 DNA: TGTGCCAGCAGCTTGGAGGGGGCAAGGGGAACTGAAGCTTTCTTT
CDR3 protein: CASSLEGARGTEAFF

J gene: TRBJ2-1
clone size: NA
D gene: TRBD2
V gene: TRBV7-2
CDR3 DNA: TGTGCCAGCAGCAGTAGCGGGAGACAGTTCTTC
CDR3 protein: CASSSSGRQFF

J gene: TRBJ1-1
clone size: once
D gene: NA
V gene: TRBV6-6
CDR3 DNA: TGTGCCAGCAGGAGCCCCGGAAAAGCTTTCTTT
CDR3 protein: CASRSPGKAFF

J gene: TRBJ2-3
clone size: NA
D gene: NA
V gene: TRBV7-2
CDR3 DNA: TGTGCCAGCAGCTTACGCGGTACCGAGGGGTCAGATACGCAGTATTTT
CDR3 protein: CASSLRGTEGSDTQYF

J gene: TRBJ1-2
clone size: NA
D gene: NA
V gene: TRBV7-9
CDR3 DNA: TGTGCCAGCAGCTTAGAGGCAGGCCGGCCCTATGGCTACACCTTC
CDR3 protein: CASSLEAGRPYGYTF

J gene: TRBJ1-2
clone size: few
D gene: NA
V gene: TRBV30
CDR3 DNA: TGTGCCTGGAGTGTAGGTTTAGGGCCTATCGGCTACACCTTC
CDR3 protein: CAWSVGLGPIGYTF

J gene: TRBJ1-1
clone size: NA
D gene: NA
V gene: TRBV21-1
CDR3 DNA: TGTGCCAGCAGCAAAGTCCAGAGGACGAATTCGAACACTGAAGCTTTCTTT
CDR3 protein: CASSKVQRTNSNTEAFF

J gene: TRBJ2-7
clone size: NA
D gene: TRBD2
V gene: TRBV6-6
CDR3 DNA: TGTGCCAGCAGCCCACCGGGACTACAATTCTACGAGCAGTACTTC
CDR3 protein: CASSPPGLQFYEQYF

J gene: TRBJ2-1
clone size: NA
D gene: NA
V gene: TRBV2
CDR3 DNA: TGTGCCAGCAGACCCTACAGGGACAATGAGCAGTTCTTC
CDR3 protein: CASRPYRDNEQFF

J gene: TRBJ1-1
clone size: NA
D gene: TRBD1
V gene: TRBV5-6
CDR3 DNA: TGTGCCAGCAGCTCTTACAGGGGGCCCCGTAACACTGAAGCTTTCTTT
CDR3 protein: CASSSYRGPRNTEAFF

J gene: TRBJ2-1
clone size: NA
D gene: NA
V gene: TRBV10-1
CDR3 DNA: TGCGCCAGCAGCGATACTAGCATCAGGGTACAAAGCTCCTACAATGAGCAGTTCTTC
CDR3 protein: CASSDTSIRVQSSYNEQFF

J gene: TRBJ2-5
clone size: NA
D gene: TRBD1
V gene: TRBV5-1
CDR3 DNA: TGCGCCAGCAGACAAACGACAGGGCAAGAGACCCAGTACTTC
CDR3 protein: CASRQTTGQETQYF

J gene: TRBJ1-3
clone size: NA
D gene: NA
V gene: TRBV19
CDR3 DNA: TGTGCCAGTAGTGACAGGAAAAACTCTGGAAACACCATATATTTT
CDR3 protein: CASSDRKNSGNTIYF

J gene: TRBJ2-5
clone size: NA
D gene: NA
V gene: TRBV5-4
CDR3 DNA: TGTGCCAGCAGCTTGGAATGGGGGGTGGAGACCCAGTACTTC
CDR3 protein: CASSLEWGVETQYF

J gene: TRBJ2-3
clone size: NA
D gene: NA
V gene: TRBV11-3
CDR3 DNA: TGTGCCAGCAGCTTAGTCCTTAGCAGCACAGATACGCAGTATTTT
CDR3 protein: CASSLVLSSTDTQYF

J gene: TRBJ2-2
clone size: NA
D gene: NA
V gene: TRBV5-4
CDR3 DNA: TGTGCCAGCAGCTTGACTGGACAAAACACCGGGGAGCTGTTTTTT
CDR3 protein: CASSLTGQNTGELFF

J gene: TRBJ1-1
clone size: NA
D gene: NA
V gene: TRBV7-8
CDR3 DNA: TGTGCCAGCAGCTTAGGAAACAGGGCCATGAACACTGAAGCTTTCTTT
CDR3 protein: CASSLGNRAMNTEAFF

J gene: TRBJ2-3
clone size: NA
D gene: NA
V gene: TRBV28
CDR3 DNA: TGTGCCAGCAGTTTTTCTACATATACGCAGTATTTT
CDR3 protein: CASSFSTYTQYF

J gene: TRBJ2-1
clone size: NA
D gene: NA
V gene: TRBV6-1
CDR3 DNA: TGTGCCAGCAGTGAAAGGTTAGGGTGGAACTACAATGAGCAGTTCTTC
CDR3 protein: CASSERLGWNYNEQFF

J gene: TRBJ1-1
clone size: once
D gene: NA
V gene: TRBV30
CDR3 DNA: TGTGCCTGGAGTCCCAAAATCTCAGCGCCTGAAGCTTTCTTT
CDR3 protein: CAWSPKISAPEAFF

J gene: TRBJ2-3
clone size: NA
D gene: TRBD2
V gene: TRBV7-9
CDR3 DNA: TGTGCCAGCAGTCGGAGCGGGACTAGCACAGATACGCAGTATTTT
CDR3 protein: CASSRSGTSTDTQYF

J gene: TRBJ2-5
clone size: NA
D gene: NA
V gene: TRBV5-6
CDR3 DNA: TGTGCCAGCAGCTTGATGAAGGTTGGGGAGACCCAGTACTTC
CDR3 protein: CASSLMKVGETQYF

J gene: TRBJ1-4
clone size: NA
D gene: TRBD1
V gene: TRBV7-2
CDR3 DNA: TGTGCCAGCAGCAAAAATGACAGGGCTCAGAGGGAAAAACTGTTTTTT
CDR3 protein: CASSKNDRAQREKLFF

J gene: TRBJ1-2
clone size: NA
D gene: NA
V gene: TRBV18
CDR3 DNA: TGTGCCAGCTCACCCGGGGAAAACTATGGCTACACCTTC
CDR3 protein: CASSPGENYGYTF

J gene: TRBJ2-5
clone size: NA
D gene: TRBD1
V gene: TRBV13
CDR3 DNA: TGTGCCAGCAGCCTCACCCACCTCCGGACAGGGGAATTCCAAGAGACCCAGTACTTC
CDR3 protein: CASSLTHLRTGEFQETQYF

J gene: TRBJ2-3
clone size: NA
D gene: NA
V gene: TRBV19
CDR3 DNA: TGTGCCAGTAAGGTTGCCTGGAGCACAGATACGCAGTATTTT
CDR3 protein: CASKVAWSTDTQYF

J gene: TRBJ1-1
clone size: NA
D gene: NA
V gene: TRBV29-1
CDR3 DNA: TGCAGCGTTGTTGTCGGAGGGATGGACCTGGAAGCTTTCTTT
CDR3 protein: CSVVVGGMDLEAFF

J gene: TRBJ1-2
clone size: NA
D gene: NA
V gene: TRBV5-4
CDR3 DNA: TGTGCCAGCAGCTTGGTACAGGCTAATGGCTACACCTTC
CDR3 protein: CASSLVQANGYTF

J gene: TRBJ1-1
clone size: NA
D gene: NA
V gene: TRBV27
CDR3 DNA: TGTGCCAGCAAAGGCAAACCGAACACTGAAGCTTTCTTT
CDR3 protein: CASKGKPNTEAFF

J gene: TRBJ2-5
clone size: NA
D gene: TRBD2
V gene: TRBV6-6
CDR3 DNA: TGTGCCAGCCGTGCCGGGGGGCAAGAGACCCAGTACTTC
CDR3 protein: CASRAGGQETQYF

J gene: TRBJ1-1
clone size: NA
D gene: TRBD1
V gene: TRBV6-6
CDR3 DNA: TGTGCCAGCGACGGGACAGCCGACACTGAAGCTTTCTTT
CDR3 protein: CASDGTADTEAFF

J gene: TRBJ2-7
clone size: NA
D gene: NA
V gene: TRBV7-2
CDR3 DNA: TGTGCCAGCAGCTTAGGTATGGGGGAGCAGTACTTC
CDR3 protein: CASSLGMGEQYF

J gene: TRBJ2-1
clone size: NA
D gene: NA
V gene: TRBV6-1
CDR3 DNA: TGTGCCAGCAGTCTGAAAGGTACTAGTCGGAATGAGCAGTTCTTC
CDR3 protein: CASSLKGTSRNEQFF

J gene: TRBJ1-6
clone size: NA
D gene: NA
V gene: TRBV2
CDR3 DNA: TGTGCCAGCAGTGAACGGAACACCTATAATTCACCCCTCCACTTT
CDR3 protein: CASSERNTYNSPLHF

J gene: TRBJ1-3
clone size: few
D gene: NA
V gene: TRBV27
CDR3 DNA: TGTGCCAGCAGTTTACGAGGGGGCTCTGGAAACACCATATATTTT
CDR3 protein: CASSLRGGSGNTIYF

J gene: TRBJ2-7
clone size: NA
D gene: NA
V gene: TRBV30
CDR3 DNA: TGTGCCTGGGGCCAAGGGATGAGCTCCTACGAGCAGTACTTC
CDR3 protein: CAWGQGMSSYEQYF

J gene: TRBJ1-1
clone size: NA
D gene: NA
V gene: TRBV14
CDR3 DNA: TGTGCCAGCAGCTATTCCTTGAACGCTGAAGCTTTCTTT
CDR3 protein: CASSYSLNAEAFF

J gene: TRBJ2-7
clone size: once
D gene: TRBD1
V gene: TRBV27
CDR3 DNA: TGTGCCAGCAGTGCGTATCCGGGGACAGACTACGAGCAGTACTTC
CDR3 protein: CASSAYPGTDYEQYF

J gene: TRBJ2-3
clone size: NA
D gene: NA
V gene: TRBV27
CDR3 DNA: TGTGCCAGCAGTTTTGGGGGGGCCTTTAGCACAGATACGCAGTATTTT
CDR3 protein: CASSFGGAFSTDTQYF

J gene: TRBJ1-2
clone size: NA
D gene: NA
V gene: TRBV28
CDR3 DNA: TGTGCCAGCAGTTTTTTCAGGGCGGGCGCTAACTATGGCTACACCTTC
CDR3 protein: CASSFFRAGANYGYTF

J gene: TRBJ1-2
clone size: NA
D gene: TRBD1
V gene: TRBV6-1
CDR3 DNA: TGTGCCAGCAGTAGAGACAGGGGGCGCCTCTATGGCTACACCTTC
CDR3 protein: CASSRDRGRLYGYTF

J gene: TRBJ2-7
clone size: NA
D gene: TRBD1
V gene: TRBV10-3
CDR3 DNA: TGTGCCATCAGTGAGGGAGGGGGACAGGGTCGCGAGCAGTACTTC
CDR3 protein: CAISEGGGQGREQYF

J gene: TRBJ2-3
clone size: once
D gene: NA
V gene: TRBV2
CDR3 DNA: TGTGCCAGCAGTGTGGGTAGACCAGATACGCAGTATTTT
CDR3 protein: CASSVGRPDTQYF

J gene: TRBJ1-1
clone size: NA
D gene: NA
V gene: TRBV2
CDR3 DNA: TGTGCCAGCAGTGAAGCGGCGAGTTACACTGAAGCTTTCTTT
CDR3 protein: CASSEAASYTEAFF

J gene: TRBJ2-7
clone size: NA
D gene: TRBD1
V gene: TRBV6-1
CDR3 DNA: TGTGCCAGCAGTGATCGGACAGGGCTCTCCTACGAGCAGTACTTC
CDR3 protein: CASSDRTGLSYEQYF